This TCR beta chain comes out of a study of beta chain features in type 1 diabetes. The CDR3 consists of 13 residues. CDR1 and CDR2 from the germline V gene are SQVTM and ANQGSEA. The V end lost 1 base, the J end lost 6 bases, and 9 bases lay between the germline ends. Expressed TCRB transcripts were sequenced because the entire RNA isolate underwent reverse transcription. Libraries were prepared by immunoSEQ multiplex PCR; TCRdb keeps only in-frame clonotypes and omits some of them. This sample has approximately 250,000 clones, with 14% found just once. Material: naive CD4+ T cells from blood. The V gene is TRBV29-1, the J gene TRBJ2-2; weak D call: TRBD1 (6 bases). The sequence came from a middle-aged woman in good health. CDR3 sequence reads: CSVEGGTPGELFF. In nucleotides, the CDR3 is TGCAGCGTTGAAGGGGGGACACCCGGGGAGCTGTTTTTT.